The source of this T cell receptor beta chain is a study of blood T cell repertoires in COVID-19. Turning to the study itself: The analysed material was cDNA or gDNA that came from T cells, B-cell-depleted T cells, or PBMCs.

Measured with immunoSEQ multiplex PCR; TCRdb has only the in-frame clones, and not every one. Found here are about 240,000 clones, 75% to 85% of them singletons; the top ten hold roughly an eighth. This clone was counted once. This CDR3 comprises 17 residues. From germline, CDR1 is LNHDA and CDR2 SQIVND (reference sequence). The V gene end was trimmed by 5 bases and the J gene end by 5 bases; junction bases not matched to a gene: 16. J is TRBJ1-2 and V is TRBV19, with 8 nucleotides matching TRBD1. This TCR was recovered from a woman in her sixties or seventies with active or convalescent COVID-19. The sample was peripheral blood. The CDR3 sequence: CASSSTQSRGHRYGYTF. The CDR3 bases are TGTGCCAGTAGTTCAACACAAAGCAGGGGGCATCGGTATGGCTACACCTTC.